The clone carrying this TCR beta chain was seen a few times. Antigen: not known. This sample was taken from a study of T cells after yellow fever vaccination. Study observations and caveats: A weaker but faster secondary response was observed, peaking on day 5 versus 15.

TCRdb recomputed calls from the 5' RACE reads with MiXCR, one row per CDR3 protein. The table records 500,000 to 650,000 distinct CDR3 sequences, 17% of them present only once. J lost 4 bases, V lost 5 bases, and 3 bases had no gene match. CDR1 is KGHDR and CDR2 is SFDVKD in the germline V gene. The CDR3 runs to 14 residues. The sequence came from a young man who received the YFV17D yellow fever vaccine. The source was PBMCs, collected 5 days after the first yellow fever vaccination. The chain links TRBV24-1 to TRBJ2-1, with 8 nucleotides matching TRBD2. CDR3 loop: CATSVGGGYNEQFF. Written as DNA, the CDR3 is TGTGCCACCAGTGTCGGGGGGGGATACAATGAGCAGTTCTTC.